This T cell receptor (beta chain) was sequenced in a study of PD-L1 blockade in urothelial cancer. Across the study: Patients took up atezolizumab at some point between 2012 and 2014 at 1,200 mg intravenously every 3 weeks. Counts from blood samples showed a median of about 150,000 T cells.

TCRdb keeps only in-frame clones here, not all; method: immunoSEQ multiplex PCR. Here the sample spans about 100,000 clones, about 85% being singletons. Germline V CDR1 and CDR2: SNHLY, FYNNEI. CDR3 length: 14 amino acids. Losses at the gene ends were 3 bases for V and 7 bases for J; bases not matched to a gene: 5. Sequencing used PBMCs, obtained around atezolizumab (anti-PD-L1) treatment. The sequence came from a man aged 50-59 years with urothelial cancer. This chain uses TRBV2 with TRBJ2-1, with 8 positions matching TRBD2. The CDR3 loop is CASSEGTSRNEQFF. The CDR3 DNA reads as TGTGCCAGCAGTGAGGGGACTAGTCGGAATGAGCAGTTCTTC.